This entry lists 14 T cell receptor beta chains sequenced from one sample in a study of T cell responses to AZD1222 COVID-19 vaccine. The table came from immunoSEQ multiplex PCR; TCRdb's copy has only in-frame clones and leaves some out. Of roughly 190,000 clones listed, around 92% are singletons. Here the sequenced sample was peripheral blood, taken on day 0 of AZD1222 vaccination. These receptors were collected from an adult in good health.

The V gene is TRBV20-1, the J gene TRBJ2-5; perhaps TRBD1 as D (5 bases). The CDR3 spans 15 residues. CDR1 is DFQATT, CDR2 SNEGSKA, per germline (reference sequence). V was shortened by 3 bases and J by 5 bases, with 19 bases between the two germline ends. The CDR3 nucleotides are TGCAGTGCTAGTGGCCAGGGTGGGCACAGGGAGACCCAGTACTTC. Amino acids: CSASGQGGHRETQYF.

The V and J genes are TRBV7-6 and TRBJ1-1, with 7 nucleotides matching TRBD1. Germline loops: CDR1 SGHVS, CDR2 FNYEAQ. Germline trimming cut 5 bases from V and 3 bases from J; bases unmatched to any gene: 12. This CDR3 has 16 residues. The CDR3 DNA reads as TGTGCCAGCAGCACTTTGGACAGGTTGACCGACACTGAAGCTTTCTTT. Translation gives CASSTLDRLTDTEAFF. The whole variable domain, remainder taken from reference TRBV7-6 and TRBJ1-1, is GAGVSQSPRYKVTKRGQDVALRCDPISGHVSLYWYRQALGQGPEFLTYFNYEAQQDKSGLPNDRFSAERPEGSISTLTIQRTEQRDSAMYRCASSTLDRLTDTEAFFGQGTRLTVV.

V and J are TRBV7-2 and TRBJ2-1; TRBD2 matches 7 bases. The CDR3 totals 15 residues. The germline CDR1 and CDR2 sequences are SGHTA and FQGNSA. After removal of 2 bases from V and 4 bases from J, the junction contained 5 bases not matched to a gene. CDR3 DNA: TGTGCCAGCAGCTTAATGGGGGGGGAATACAATGAGCAGTTCTTC. Protein: CASSLMGGEYNEQFF.

This clone occurred a few times. The V call is TRBV4-1, the J call TRBJ1-1, with a weak D call TRBD1 (5 bases). Germline loops: CDR1 MGHRA, CDR2 YSYEKL. Trimming cost V 4 bases and J 3 bases, with 15 bases left between them. The CDR3 contains 15 residues. CDR3 residues: CASSLSPGADTEAFF. As DNA, the CDR3 is TGCGCCAGCAGCCTCTCCCCTGGGGCGGACACTGAAGCTTTCTTT.

The chain uses TRBV10-1 and TRBJ2-1, with 15 bases matching TRBD2. Germline CDR1 and CDR2: WNHNN and SYGVQD (reference sequence). The junction had 5 bases not matched to a gene; V was cut back by 3 bases and J by 5 bases. This CDR3 has 17 residues. The CDR3 region is CASSDGLAGGLDNEQFF. DNA for the CDR3: TGCGCCAGCAGTGATGGACTAGCGGGGGGGCTGGACAATGAGCAGTTCTTC.

CDR3 loop: CASSAGQGDGYTF. The CDR3 region has the DNA TGTGCCAGCAGCGCAGGACAGGGAGATGGCTACACCTTC. The chain is built from TRBV7-2 and TRBJ1-2, with TRBD1 matching 8 bases. From germline, CDR1 is SGHTA and CDR2 FQGNSA. This CDR3 has 13 amino acids. V lost 5 bases, J lost 6 bases, and 5 bases stayed unmatched.

The chain is built from TRBV4-3 and TRBJ1-4; the D gene is possibly TRBD1 (6 bases). Germline CDR1 reads LGHNA; CDR2 reads YSLEER. V lost 5 bases and J 5 bases, leaving 12 bases between the germline ends. The CDR3 totals 14 residues. CDR3: CASSTGTQNEKLFF. CDR3 DNA sequence: TGCGCCAGCAGCACCGGGACACAGAATGAAAAACTGTTTTTT.

CDR3 region: CASSSTDRGYGAFF. The CDR3, as DNA: TGTGCCAGCTCATCTACCGACAGGGGATATGGTGCTTTCTTT. The chain combines TRBV18 with TRBJ1-1; 8 bases fit TRBD1. V was clipped by 5 bases and J by 11 bases; unmatched bases: 13. The CDR3 spans 14 residues. The germline gives CDR1 KGHSH, CDR2 LQKENI. The entire variable domain, with the rest obtained from reference TRBV18 and TRBJ1-1, is as follows: NAGVMQNPRHLVRRRGQEARLRCSPMKGHSHVYWYRQLPEEGLKFMVYLQKENIIDESGMPKERFSAEFPKEGPSILRIQQVVRGDSAAYFCASSSTDRGYGAFFGQGTRLTVV.

The V call is TRBV13, the J call TRBJ1-4; D might be TRBD1 (5 bases). The CDR3 extends over 13 amino acids. The germline V gene has CDR1 PRHDT and CDR2 FYEKMQ (reference sequence). Trimming took off 2 bases at V and 8 bases at J, with 9 bases between the two ends. The CDR3 region has the DNA TGTGCCAGCAGCTTACGGACAACGGAAAAACTGTTTTTT. Translation: CASSLRTTEKLFF.

The chain is built from TRBV5-1 and TRBJ1-2; the match to TRBD1 covers 7 bases. With 0 bases clipped from V and 8 bases from J, the junction kept 7 bases outside the gene matches. Germline V gene sequence: CDR1 SGHRS, CDR2 YFSETQ. This CDR3 contains 14 residues. The CDR3 is CASSLDTRGLGYTF. CDR3 DNA: TGCGCCAGCAGCTTGGATACAAGGGGGCTGGGCTACACCTTC.

The chain recombines TRBV5-6 with TRBJ2-3; D not certain. Trimming removed 4 bases from V and 9 bases from J, with 15 bases in between. Germline V gene lookup returns CDR1 SGHDT and CDR2 YYEEEE. The CDR3 is 13 amino acids. The CDR3 spells CASSPPSIPTQYF. CDR3 nucleotide sequence: TGTGCCAGCAGCCCCCCGAGTATTCCAACGCAGTATTTT.

A single count supports this clone. The V gene is TRBV6-2 or TRBV6-3, the J gene TRBJ1-1, with D hard to call. Germline V CDR1 and CDR2: MNHEY, SVGEGT. The CDR3 totals 13 residues. Between the trimmed V and J ends, which lost 2 bases and 0 bases, there was a span of 4 bases. CDR3 in amino acids: CASSYRVNTEAFF. The CDR3 nucleotides are TGTGCCAGCAGTTACAGGGTGAACACTGAAGCTTTCTTT.

The rearrangement joins TRBV19 to TRBJ2-7, with D tentatively TRBD1 (5 bases). V gave up 10 bases and J gave up 5 bases, with 15 bases separating them. Per the germline V gene, CDR1 is LNHDA and CDR2 is SQIVND (reference sequence). The CDR3 contains 12 residues. In DNA form, the CDR3 reads TGTGCCACCGCAACCCAGACAGACGAGCAGTACTTC. Amino acids: CATATQTDEQYF.

V and J are TRBV7-9 and TRBJ1-5; 7 bases are shared with TRBD1. This CDR3 is built from 15 residues. V shed 4 bases and J 4 bases; nucleotides not matched to a gene: 7. Per the germline V gene, CDR1 is SEHNR and CDR2 is FQNEAQ (reference sequence). The DNA of the CDR3 is TGTGCCAGCAGCTCGCCGGGACAGCCAAATCAGCCCCAGCATTTT. It translates to CASSSPGQPNQPQHF.